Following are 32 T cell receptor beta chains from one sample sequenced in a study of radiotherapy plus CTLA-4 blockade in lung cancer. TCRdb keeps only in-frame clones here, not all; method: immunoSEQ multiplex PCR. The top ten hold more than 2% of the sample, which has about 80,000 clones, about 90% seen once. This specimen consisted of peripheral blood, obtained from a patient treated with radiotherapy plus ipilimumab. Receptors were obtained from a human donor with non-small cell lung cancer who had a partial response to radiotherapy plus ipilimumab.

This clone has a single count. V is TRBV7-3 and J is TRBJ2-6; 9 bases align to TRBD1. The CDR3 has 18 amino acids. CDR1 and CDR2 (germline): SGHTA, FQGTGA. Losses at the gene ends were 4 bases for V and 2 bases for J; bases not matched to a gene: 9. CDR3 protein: CASSYSGTGLAGANVLTF. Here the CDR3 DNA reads TGTGCCAGCAGCTATTCCGGGACAGGGTTGGCTGGGGCCAACGTCCTGACTTTC.

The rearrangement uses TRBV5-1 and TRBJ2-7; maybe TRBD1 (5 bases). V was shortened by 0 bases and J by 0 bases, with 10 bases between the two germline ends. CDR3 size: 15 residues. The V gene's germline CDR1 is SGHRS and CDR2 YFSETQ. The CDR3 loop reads CASSLGTPLSYEQYF. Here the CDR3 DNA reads TGCGCCAGCAGCTTGGGGACACCGCTCTCCTACGAGCAGTACTTC.

This CDR3 reads CASSRLPGGYATDTQYF. In DNA form, the CDR3 reads TGTGCCAGTAGCAGACTGCCAGGGGGATACGCCACAGATACGCAGTATTTT. The chain uses TRBV19 and TRBJ2-3, with 7 bases fitting TRBD1. Germline V lookup: CDR1 LNHDA, CDR2 SQIVND (reference sequence). This CDR3 has 17 amino acids. Trimming at V came to 6 bases and at J to 2 bases, leaving 14 bases not matched to a gene.

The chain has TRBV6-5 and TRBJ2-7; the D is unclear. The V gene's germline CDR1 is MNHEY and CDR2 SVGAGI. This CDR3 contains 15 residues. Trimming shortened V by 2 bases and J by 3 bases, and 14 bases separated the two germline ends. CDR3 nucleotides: TGTGCCAGCAGTTACGCCCGCGAGGTTTTCTACGAGCAGTACGTC. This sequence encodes CASSYAREVFYEQYV.

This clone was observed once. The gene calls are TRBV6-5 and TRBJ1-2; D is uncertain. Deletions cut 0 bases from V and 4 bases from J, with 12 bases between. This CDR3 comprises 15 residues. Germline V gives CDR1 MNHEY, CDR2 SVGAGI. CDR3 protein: CASSYSGFPRYGYTF. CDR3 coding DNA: TGTGCCAGCAGTTACTCCGGTTTCCCTCGCTATGGCTACACCTTC.

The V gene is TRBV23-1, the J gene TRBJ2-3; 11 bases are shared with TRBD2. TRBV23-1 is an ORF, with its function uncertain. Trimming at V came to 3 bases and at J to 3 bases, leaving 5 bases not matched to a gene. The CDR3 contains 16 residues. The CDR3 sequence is CASSHISGRATDTQYF. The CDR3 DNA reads TGCGCCAGCAGTCATATTAGCGGGAGGGCGACAGATACGCAGTATTTT.

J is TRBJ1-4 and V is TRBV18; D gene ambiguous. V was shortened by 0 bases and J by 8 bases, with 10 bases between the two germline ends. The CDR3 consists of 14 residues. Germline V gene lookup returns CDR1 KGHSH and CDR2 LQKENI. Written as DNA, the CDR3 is TGTGCCAGCTCACCACCGGAGACGAGGGAAAAACTGTTTTTT. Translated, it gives CASSPPETREKLFF.

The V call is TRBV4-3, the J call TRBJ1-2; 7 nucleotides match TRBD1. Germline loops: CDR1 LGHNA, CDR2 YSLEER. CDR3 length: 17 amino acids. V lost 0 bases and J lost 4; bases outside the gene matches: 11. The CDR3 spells CASSQDMAGGASYGYTF. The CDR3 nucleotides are TGCGCCAGCAGCCAAGATATGGCAGGGGGAGCCAGCTATGGCTACACCTTC.

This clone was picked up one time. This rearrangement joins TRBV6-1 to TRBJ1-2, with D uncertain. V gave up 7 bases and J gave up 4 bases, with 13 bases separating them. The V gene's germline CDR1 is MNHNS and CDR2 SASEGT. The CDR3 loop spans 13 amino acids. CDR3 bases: TGTGCCAGCACCAACGGTATCGGCTATGGCTACACCTTC. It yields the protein CASTNGIGYGYTF.

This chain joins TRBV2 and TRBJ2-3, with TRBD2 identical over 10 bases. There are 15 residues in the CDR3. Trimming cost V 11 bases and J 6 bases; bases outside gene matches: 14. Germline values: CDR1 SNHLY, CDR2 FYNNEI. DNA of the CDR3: TGTGCCTGCCGGCGGGGAGCGGGAGGGGTGGATACGCAGTATTTT. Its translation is CACRRGAGGVDTQYF.

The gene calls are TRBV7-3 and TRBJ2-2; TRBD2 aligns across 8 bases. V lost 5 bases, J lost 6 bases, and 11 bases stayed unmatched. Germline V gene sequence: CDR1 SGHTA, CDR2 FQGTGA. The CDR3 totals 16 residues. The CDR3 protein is CASSGGPGTRPGELFF. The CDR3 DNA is TGTGCCAGCAGCGGGGGCCCCGGGACTAGGCCCGGGGAGCTGTTTTTT. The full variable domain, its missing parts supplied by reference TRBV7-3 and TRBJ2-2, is GAGVSQTPSNKVTEKGKYVELRCDPISGHTALYWYRQSLGQGPEFLIYFQGTGAADDSGLPNDRFFAVRPEGSVSTLKIQRTERGDSAVYLCASSGGPGTRPGELFFGEGSRLTVL.

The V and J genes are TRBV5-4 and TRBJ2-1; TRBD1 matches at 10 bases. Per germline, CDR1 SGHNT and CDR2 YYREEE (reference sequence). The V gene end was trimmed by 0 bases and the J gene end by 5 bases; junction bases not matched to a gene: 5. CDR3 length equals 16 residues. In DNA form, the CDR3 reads TGTGCCAGCAGCTTGGATGGGACAGGGGCGAACAATGAGCAGTTCTTC. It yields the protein CASSLDGTGANNEQFF.

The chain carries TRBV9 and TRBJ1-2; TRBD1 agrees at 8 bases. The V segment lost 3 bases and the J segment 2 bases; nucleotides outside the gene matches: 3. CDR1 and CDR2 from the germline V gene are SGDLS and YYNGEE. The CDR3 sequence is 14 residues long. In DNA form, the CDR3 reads TGTGCCAGCAGCGAACAGGGGGGCAACTATGGCTACACCTTC. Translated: CASSEQGGNYGYTF. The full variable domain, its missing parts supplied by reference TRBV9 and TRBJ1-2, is DSGVTQTPKHLITATGQRVTLRCSPRSGDLSVYWYQQSLDQGLQFLIQYYNGEERAKGNILERFSAQQFPDLHSELNLSSLELGDSALYFCASSEQGGNYGYTFGSGTRLTVV.

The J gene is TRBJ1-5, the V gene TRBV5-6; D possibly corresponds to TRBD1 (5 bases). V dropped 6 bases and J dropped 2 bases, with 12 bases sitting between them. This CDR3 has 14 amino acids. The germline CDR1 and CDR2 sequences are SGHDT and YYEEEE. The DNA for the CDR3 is TGTGCCAGCACCCCTCGGGGGGGCAATCAGCCCCAGCATTTT. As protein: CASTPRGGNQPQHF.

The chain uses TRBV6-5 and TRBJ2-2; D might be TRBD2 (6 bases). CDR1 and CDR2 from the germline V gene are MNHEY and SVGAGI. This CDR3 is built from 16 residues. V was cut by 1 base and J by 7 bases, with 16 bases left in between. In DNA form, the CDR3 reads TGTGCCAGCAGTTACTTTCGCGGGAAGTCGGGCGGGGAGCTGTTTTTT. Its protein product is CASSYFRGKSGGELFF.

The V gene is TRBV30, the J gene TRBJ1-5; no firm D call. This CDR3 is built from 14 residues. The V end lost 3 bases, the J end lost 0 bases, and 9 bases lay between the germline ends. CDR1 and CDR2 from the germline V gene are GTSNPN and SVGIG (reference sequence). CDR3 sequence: CAWRAEYSNQPQHF. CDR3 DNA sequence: TGTGCCTGGAGGGCGGAATATAGCAATCAGCCCCAGCATTTT.

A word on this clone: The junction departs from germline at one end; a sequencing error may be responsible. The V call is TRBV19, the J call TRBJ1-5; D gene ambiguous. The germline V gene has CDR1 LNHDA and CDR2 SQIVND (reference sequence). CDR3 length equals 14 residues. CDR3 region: CASREDWSNQPQRF. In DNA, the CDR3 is TGTGCCAGTAGAGAGGATTGGAGCAATCAGCCCCAGCGTTTT. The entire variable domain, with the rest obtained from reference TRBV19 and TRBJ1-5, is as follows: DGGITQSPKYLFRKEGQNVTLSCEQNLNHDAMYWYRQDPGQGLRLIYYSQIVNDFQKGDIAEGYSVSREKKESFPLTVTSAQKNPTAFYLCASREDWSNQPQRFGDGTRLSIL.

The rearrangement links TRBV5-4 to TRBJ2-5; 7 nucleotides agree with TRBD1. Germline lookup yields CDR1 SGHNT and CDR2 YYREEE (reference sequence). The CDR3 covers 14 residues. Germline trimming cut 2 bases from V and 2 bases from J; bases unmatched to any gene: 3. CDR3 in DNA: TGTGCCAGCAGCTTACCGGGACAGCAAGAGACCCAGTACTTC. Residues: CASSLPGQQETQYF.

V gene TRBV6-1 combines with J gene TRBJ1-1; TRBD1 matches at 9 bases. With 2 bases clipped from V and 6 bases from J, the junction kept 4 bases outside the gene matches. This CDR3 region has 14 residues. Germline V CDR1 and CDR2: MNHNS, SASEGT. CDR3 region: CASSELRQGAEAFF. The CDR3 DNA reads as TGTGCCAGCAGTGAACTTCGACAGGGGGCTGAAGCTTTCTTT.

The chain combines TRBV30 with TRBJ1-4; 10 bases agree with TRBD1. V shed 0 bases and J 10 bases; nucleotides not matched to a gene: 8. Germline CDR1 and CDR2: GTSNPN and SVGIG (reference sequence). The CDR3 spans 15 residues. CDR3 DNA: TGTGCCTGGAGTGTTGGGGACAGGGGAAGAGGAAAACTGTTTTTT. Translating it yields CAWSVGDRGRGKLFF.

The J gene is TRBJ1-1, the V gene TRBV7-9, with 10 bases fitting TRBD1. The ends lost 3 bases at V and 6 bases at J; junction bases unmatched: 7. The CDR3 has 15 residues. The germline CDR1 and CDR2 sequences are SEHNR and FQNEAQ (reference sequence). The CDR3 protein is CASSFPTGTGAEAFF. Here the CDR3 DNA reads TGTGCCAGCAGCTTCCCAACCGGGACAGGGGCTGAAGCTTTCTTT. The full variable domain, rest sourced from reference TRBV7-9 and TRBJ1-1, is DTGVSQNPRHKITKRGQNVTFRCDPISEHNRLYWYRQTLGQGPEFLTYFQNEAQLEKSRLLSDRFSAERPKGSFSTLEIQRTEQGDSAMYLCASSFPTGTGAEAFFGQGTRLTVV.

The CDR3 coding sequence is TGTGCCAGCAGCTTATTGAGGGGAGGGGCGGTCAATTCACCCCTCCACTTT. Amino acids: CASSLLRGGAVNSPLHF. J is TRBJ1-6 and V is TRBV5-6, with D tentatively TRBD1 (5 bases). Deletions cut 2 bases from V and 7 bases from J, with 19 bases between. Germline CDR1 reads SGHDT; CDR2 reads YYEEEE. The CDR3 extends over 17 amino acids.

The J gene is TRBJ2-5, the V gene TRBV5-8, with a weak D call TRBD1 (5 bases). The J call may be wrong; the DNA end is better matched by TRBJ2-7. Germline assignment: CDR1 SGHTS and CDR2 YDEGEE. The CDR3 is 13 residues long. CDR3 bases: TGTGCCAGCAGCTTCCAGGGTGGGTACGAGCAGTACTTC. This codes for CASSFQGGYEQYF.

CDR3 DNA sequence: TGTGCCAGCAGTTTCAACAGCCTTAATGAAAAACTGTTTTTT. This codes for CASSFNSLNEKLFF. The rearrangement links TRBV27 to TRBJ1-4; D unclear. Germline V gene data show CDR1 as MNHEY and CDR2 as SMNVEV (reference sequence). Deletions cut 3 bases from V and 4 bases from J, with 9 bases between. CDR3 length: 14 amino acids.

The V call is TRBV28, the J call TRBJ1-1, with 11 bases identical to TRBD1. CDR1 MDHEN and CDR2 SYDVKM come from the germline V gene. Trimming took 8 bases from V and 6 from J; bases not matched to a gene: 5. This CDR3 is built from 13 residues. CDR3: CASQPGQGAEAFF. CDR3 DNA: TGTGCCAGCCAACCGGGACAGGGGGCTGAAGCTTTCTTT.

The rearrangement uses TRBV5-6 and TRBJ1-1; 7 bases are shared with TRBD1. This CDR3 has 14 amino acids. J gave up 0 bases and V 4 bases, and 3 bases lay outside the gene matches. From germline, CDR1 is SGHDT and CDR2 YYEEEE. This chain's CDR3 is CASSRQGVNTEAFF. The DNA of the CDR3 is TGTGCCAGCAGCCGGCAGGGGGTGAACACTGAAGCTTTCTTT.

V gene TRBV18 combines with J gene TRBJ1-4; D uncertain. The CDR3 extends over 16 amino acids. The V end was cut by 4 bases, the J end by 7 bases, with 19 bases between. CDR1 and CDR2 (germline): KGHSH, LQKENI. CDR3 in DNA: TGTGCCAGCTCACTCACCTCGCGTCACCAAACTGAAAAACTGTTTTTT. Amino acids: CASSLTSRHQTEKLFF.

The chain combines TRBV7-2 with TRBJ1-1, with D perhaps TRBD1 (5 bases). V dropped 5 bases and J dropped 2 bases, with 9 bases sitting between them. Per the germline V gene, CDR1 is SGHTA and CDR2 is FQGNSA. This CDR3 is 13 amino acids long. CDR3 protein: CASSVRVNTEAFF. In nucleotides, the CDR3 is TGTGCCAGCAGCGTCAGGGTCAACACTGAAGCTTTCTTT. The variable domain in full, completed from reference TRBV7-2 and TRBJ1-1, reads GAGVSQSPSNKVTEKGKDVELRCDPISGHTALYWYRQSLGQGLEFLIYFQGNSAPDKSGLPSDRFSAERTGGSVSTLTIQRTQQEDSAVYLCASSVRVNTEAFFGQGTRLTVV.

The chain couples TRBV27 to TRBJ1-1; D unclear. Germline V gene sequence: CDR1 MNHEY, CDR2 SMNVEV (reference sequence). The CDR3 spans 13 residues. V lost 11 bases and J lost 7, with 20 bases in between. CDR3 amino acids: CAASPLQKDEAFF. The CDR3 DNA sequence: TGTGCCGCCTCACCCCTCCAGAAAGATGAAGCTTTCTTT.

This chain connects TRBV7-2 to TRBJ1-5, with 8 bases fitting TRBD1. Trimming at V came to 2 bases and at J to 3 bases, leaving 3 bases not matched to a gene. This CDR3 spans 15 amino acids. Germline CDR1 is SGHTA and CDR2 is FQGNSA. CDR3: CASSLRTGINQPQHF. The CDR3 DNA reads TGTGCCAGCAGCTTACGGACAGGGATCAATCAGCCCCAGCATTTT.

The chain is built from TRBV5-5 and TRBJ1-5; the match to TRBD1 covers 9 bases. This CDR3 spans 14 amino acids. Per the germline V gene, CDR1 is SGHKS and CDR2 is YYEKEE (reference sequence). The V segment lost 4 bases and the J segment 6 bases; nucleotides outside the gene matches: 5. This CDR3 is CASSGGQGVQPQHF. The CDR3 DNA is TGTGCCAGCAGCGGGGGACAGGGAGTTCAGCCCCAGCATTTT.

In DNA, the CDR3 is TGTGCCAGCAGTTATCAGGGCGGAACCTACGAGCAGTACTTC. It translates to CASSYQGGTYEQYF. The genes are TRBV6-5 and TRBJ2-7; tentatively, D is TRBD1 (5 bases). CDR3 length: 14 residues. Germline values: CDR1 MNHEY, CDR2 SVGAGI. V was trimmed by 3 bases and J by 2 bases, leaving 11 bases between them.